This entry is about one T cell receptor beta chain. This sample is part of a study of T cell changes during pregnancy in multiple sclerosis. With 0 bases clipped from V and 5 bases from J, the junction kept 5 bases outside the gene matches. Germline CDR1 reads SGHRS; CDR2 reads YFSETQ. The CDR3 loop spans 15 amino acids. Data came from immunoSEQ multiplex PCR; TCRdb stores just in-frame clones and leaves some out. Here the sample spans fewer than 35,000 clones, around 90% being singletons. Here the sequenced sample was CD4+ T cells from peripheral blood mononuclear cells, taken in the third trimester of pregnancy. The sequence was collected from a female donor in good health, enrolled as a control in a pregnancy study. This sequence joins TRBV5-1 and TRBJ1-2; 9 nucleotides line up with TRBD1. The CDR3 reads CASSLAGTGPYGYTF. The CDR3 DNA reads TGCGCCAGCAGCTTGGCCGGGACAGGGCCTTATGGCTACACCTTC. The full variable domain, rest sourced from reference TRBV5-1 and TRBJ1-2, is KAGVTQTPRYLIKTRGQQVTLSCSPISGHRSVSWYQQTPGQGLQFLFEYFSETQRNKGNFPGRFSGRQFSNSRSEMNVSTLELGDSALYLCASSLAGTGPYGYTFGSGTRLTVV.